Listed below are T cell receptor beta chains from one sample, sequenced in a study of cytomegalovirus exposure and HLA in healthy donors. Data came from immunoSEQ multiplex PCR; TCRdb stores just in-frame clones and leaves some out. The sample shows 90,000 to 110,000 clones, around 83% of them seen only once. The sequencing input was PBMCs. The source of these receptors is a woman younger than 35 in good health and CMV-seropositive. The conserved cysteine and the conserved F or W are not part of the CDR3 here. Size is omitted from some rows. Given values are once, few, many or a class for expanded clones.

CDR3 protein: ASGQGTGRGDTQY; clone size: -; V gene: TRBV12-5
CDR3 protein: ASSLQTAYGAPYGYT; clone size: -; V gene: TRBV28
CDR3 protein: ASSVEVEGNTIY; clone size: once; V gene: TRBV9
CDR3 protein: ASSVHPTRDEQY; clone size: -; V gene: TRBV6-1
CDR3 protein: ASSPRTGAGNTIY; clone size: once; V gene: TRBV4-1
CDR3 protein: ASSRDRSTQY; clone size: -; V gene: TRBV11-2
CDR3 protein: ASSPGANQPQH; clone size: once; V gene: TRBV7-3
CDR3 protein: ASSRHYNSPLH; clone size: -; V gene: TRBV6-5
CDR3 protein: ASSLVRGMNTEAF; clone size: -; V gene: TRBV27
CDR3 protein: ASSGAGSGSGVDTQY; clone size: -; V gene: TRBV28